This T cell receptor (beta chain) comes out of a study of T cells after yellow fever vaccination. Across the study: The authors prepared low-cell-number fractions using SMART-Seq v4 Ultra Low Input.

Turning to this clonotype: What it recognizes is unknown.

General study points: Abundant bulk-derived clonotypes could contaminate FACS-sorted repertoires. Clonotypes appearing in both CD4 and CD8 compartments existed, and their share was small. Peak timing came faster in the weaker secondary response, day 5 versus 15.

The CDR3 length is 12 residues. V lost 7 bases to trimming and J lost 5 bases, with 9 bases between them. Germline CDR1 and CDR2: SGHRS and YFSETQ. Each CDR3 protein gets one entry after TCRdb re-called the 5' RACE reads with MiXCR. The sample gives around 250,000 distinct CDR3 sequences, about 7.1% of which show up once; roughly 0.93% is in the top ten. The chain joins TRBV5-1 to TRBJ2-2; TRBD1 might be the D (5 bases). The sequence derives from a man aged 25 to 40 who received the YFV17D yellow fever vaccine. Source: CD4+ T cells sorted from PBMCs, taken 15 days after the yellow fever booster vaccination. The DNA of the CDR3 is TGCGCCAGCCAGGGTACGACCGGGGAGCTGTTTTTT. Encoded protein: CASQGTTGELFF.